These 4 T cell receptor beta chains were all obtained from the same sample, sequenced in a study of coeliac disease. The table came from immunoSEQ multiplex PCR; TCRdb's copy has only in-frame clones and leaves some out. The table records approximately 6,500 clones, around 66% of them present only once. Sequenced: lamina propria lymphocytes from the gut. The origin of the receptors is a man between 45 and 60 years old with active celiac disease.

Only a few counts were recorded for this clone. The chain carries TRBV9 and TRBJ2-3, with 8 positions matching TRBD2. V lost 4 bases and J lost 4; bases outside the gene matches: 5. The germline V gene encodes CDR1 SGDLS and CDR2 YYNGEE. CDR3 length equals 14 residues. CDR3 residues: CASSQSGGPDTQYF. The DNA of the CDR3 is TGTGCCAGCAGCCAGAGCGGGGGCCCAGATACGCAGTATTTT.

V and J are TRBV4-2 and TRBJ2-7, with 9 bases lining up with TRBD2. This CDR3 has 15 residues. Germline trimming cut 1 base from V and 3 bases from J; bases unmatched to any gene: 4. The germline V gene encodes CDR1 LGHNA and CDR2 YNFKEQ. The CDR3 DNA sequence: TGTGCCAGCAGCCAAGGGCGGGGGGGATACTACGAGCAGTACTTC. Its protein is CASSQGRGGYYEQYF.

This sequence joins TRBV21-1 and TRBJ2-1; the table names TRBD1, a call not compared with the DNA. TRBV21-1 has pseudogene status. The CDR3 has 16 amino acids. CDR3 sequence reads: CASSKGHSLFYNEQFF. Written as DNA, the CDR3 is TGTGCCAGCAGCAAAGGGCACAGCCTATTCTACAATGAGCAGTTCTTC.

The chain combines TRBV28 with TRBJ2-7, with a weak D call TRBD1 (5 bases). Per germline, CDR1 MDHEN and CDR2 SYDVKM. The CDR3 consists of 13 residues. Trimming cost V 7 bases and J 2 bases, with 12 bases left between them. As DNA, the CDR3 is TGTGCCAGCATGAGCACAGGAACCTACGAGCAGTACTTC. Translating it yields CASMSTGTYEQYF.